A selection of T cell receptor beta chains follows, all from one sample in a study of blood T cell repertoires in COVID-19. The assay was immunoSEQ multiplex PCR, and TCRdb's table has in-frame clones only and misses some. The sample has around 78,000 clones; about nine tenths are singletons. Sample: peripheral blood. The source of these receptors is a man in his fifties with active or convalescent COVID-19. CDR3s include the opening cysteine and the closing phenylalanine or tryptophan. The order of the fields is J gene, D gene, V gene, clone size, CDR3 protein, CDR3 DNA. D genes are given only for firm matches. Where a row states a size, it is once, few, many or the class of an expanded clone; other rows omit it.

J: TRBJ2-2
D: .
V: TRBV10-2
size: .
CDR3: CASTNRNTGELFF
DNA: TGCGCCAGCACTAATCGGAACACCGGGGAGCTGTTTTTT

J: TRBJ2-1
D: TRBD2
V: TRBV29-1
size: few
CDR3: CSVSPSGRGNEQFF
DNA: TGCAGCGTTTCCCCTAGCGGGAGGGGTAATGAGCAGTTCTTC

J: TRBJ1-6
D: TRBD1
V: TRBV3-1/TRBV3-2
size: once
CDR3: CASSHGTGTSPLHF
DNA: TGTGCCAGCAGCCACGGGACAGGGACTTCACCCCTCCACTTT

J: TRBJ2-7
D: TRBD1
V: TRBV20-1
size: .
CDR3: CSASPPGGRYEQYF
DNA: TGCAGTGCTAGTCCGCCAGGGGGTCGCTACGAGCAGTACTTC

J: TRBJ2-5
D: .
V: TRBV3-1/TRBV3-2
size: few
CDR3: CASSPSFGRAGVEETQYF
DNA: TGTGCCAGCAGCCCGAGTTTCGGTCGGGCAGGGGTAGAAGAGACCCAGTACTTC

J: TRBJ2-1
D: TRBD1
V: TRBV5-1
size: .
CDR3: CASSPGQGGSYNEQFF
DNA: TGCGCCAGCAGCCCTGGACAGGGGGGTTCCTACAATGAGCAGTTCTTC

J: TRBJ2-2
D: .
V: TRBV20-1
size: few
CDR3: CSASQGSGGELFF
DNA: TGCAGTGCTAGTCAGGGTTCCGGCGGGGAGCTGTTTTTT

J: TRBJ2-7
D: TRBD2
V: TRBV18
size: .
CDR3: CASSRLAGQRSHEQYF
DNA: TGTGCCAGCTCACGACTAGCGGGACAGAGGTCCCACGAGCAGTACTTC

J: TRBJ2-1
D: .
V: TRBV12-3/TRBV12-4
size: .
CDR3: CASSGESNEQFF
DNA: TGTGCCAGCAGCGGGGAGAGCAATGAGCAGTTCTTC

J: TRBJ2-1
D: .
V: TRBV29-1
size: .
CDR3: CSVGRRGGGNEQFF
DNA: TGCAGCGTCGGCCGGAGGGGGGGTGGCAATGAGCAGTTCTTC

J: TRBJ2-1
D: TRBD2
V: TRBV3-1/TRBV3-2
size: .
CDR3: CASSQDLPQREGRNEQFF
DNA: TGTGCCAGCAGCCAAGATCTACCCCAGCGGGAGGGCCGCAATGAGCAGTTCTTC

J: TRBJ2-1
D: .
V: TRBV5-1
size: .
CDR3: CASSFGRGFYNEQFF
DNA: TGCGCCAGCAGCTTCGGCAGGGGCTTTTACAATGAGCAGTTCTTC

J: TRBJ2-4
D: .
V: TRBV27
size: .
CDR3: CASSFWTGKRRGMKNIQYF
DNA: TGTGCCAGCAGTTTCTGGACAGGGAAGCGGCGGGGGATGAAAAACATTCAGTACTTC

J: TRBJ2-3
D: TRBD2
V: TRBV5-6
size: .
CDR3: CASSHLAGGSTDTQYF
DNA: TGTGCCAGCAGCCACCTAGCGGGGGGGAGCACAGATACGCAGTATTTT

J: TRBJ1-1
D: .
V: TRBV14
size: .
CDR3: CASSQQPRDTEAFF
DNA: TGTGCCAGCAGCCAACAGCCTAGAGACACTGAAGCTTTCTTT

J: TRBJ1-5
D: TRBD1
V: TRBV19
size: .
CDR3: CASRIGTGGNQPQHF
DNA: TGTGCCAGTAGGATCGGGACAGGGGGTAATCAGCCCCAGCATTTT

J: TRBJ1-6
D: .
V: TRBV30
size: .
CDR3: CACKSSSLPPLHF
DNA: TGTGCCTGCAAAAGCTCCTCCCTACCACCCCTCCACTTT

J: TRBJ1-1
D: .
V: TRBV7-2
size: .
CDR3: CASSLARLGGRRTEAFF
DNA: TGTGCCAGCAGCTTAGCGCGTCTGGGGGGGCGTAGAACTGAAGCTTTCTTT

J: TRBJ2-7
D: TRBD2
V: TRBV27
size: once
CDR3: CASRPLAAFYEQYF
DNA: TGTGCCAGCAGACCGCTAGCGGCTTTCTACGAGCAGTACTTC

J: TRBJ1-2
D: .
V: TRBV21-1
size: few
CDR3: CASSNTGGYYGYTF
DNA: TGTGCCAGCAGCAATACGGGGGGATACTATGGCTACACCTTC

J: TRBJ2-1
D: TRBD2
V: TRBV7-9
size: .
CDR3: CASSLYLGLAGSSEQFF
DNA: TGTGCCAGCAGCTTGTATCTGGGACTAGCGGGATCTAGTGAGCAGTTCTTC

J: TRBJ1-4
D: .
V: TRBV18
size: .
CDR3: CASSAGVSTNEKLFF
DNA: TGTGCCAGCTCAGCAGGGGTTTCAACTAATGAAAAACTGTTTTTT

J: TRBJ2-3
D: TRBD1
V: TRBV19
size: .
CDR3: CASSASRDRGTDTQYF
DNA: TGTGCCAGTAGTGCGTCCCGGGACAGGGGCACAGATACGCAGTATTTT

J: TRBJ1-1
D: .
V: TRBV5-5
size: .
CDR3: CASSLLPGTEAFF
DNA: TGTGCCAGCAGCTTATTACCCGGCACTGAAGCTTTCTTT

J: TRBJ1-1
D: TRBD1
V: TRBV2
size: .
CDR3: CASNLQAGGTEAFF
DNA: TGTGCCAGCAACCTCCAAGCAGGGGGCACTGAAGCTTTCTTT

J: TRBJ1-2
D: TRBD1
V: TRBV18
size: .
CDR3: CASSPGQGFSYGYTF
DNA: TGTGCCAGCTCACCGGGACAGGGCTTTAGCTATGGCTACACCTTC

J: TRBJ2-1
D: .
V: TRBV5-1
size: .
CDR3: CASSLTGPYNEQFF
DNA: TGCGCCAGCAGCTTGACAGGACCGTACAATGAGCAGTTCTTC

J: TRBJ2-4
D: .
V: TRBV19
size: .
CDR3: CASSPASAGTVIQYF
DNA: TGTGCCAGTAGCCCGGCGTCTGCGGGAACGGTCATTCAGTACTTC

J: TRBJ2-3
D: .
V: TRBV7-8
size: .
CDR3: CASSLVSGKSTDTQYF
DNA: TGTGCCAGCAGCTTAGTTTCGGGGAAAAGCACAGATACGCAGTATTTT

J: TRBJ1-1
D: TRBD1
V: TRBV11-2
size: .
CDR3: CASRAPGQGDTEAFF
DNA: TGTGCCAGCAGAGCACCGGGACAGGGAGACACTGAAGCTTTCTTT

J: TRBJ2-7
D: .
V: TRBV5-6
size: once
CDR3: CASSLTGYSYEQYF
DNA: TGTGCCAGCAGCTTGACAGGGTACTCCTACGAGCAGTACTTC

J: TRBJ2-3
D: .
V: TRBV10-1
size: .
CDR3: CASSEGTAGTDTQYF
DNA: TGCGCCAGCAGTGAGGGGACTGCGGGGACAGATACGCAGTATTTT

J: TRBJ1-1
D: TRBD1
V: TRBV30
size: once
CDR3: CAWTRDSLNTEAFF
DNA: TGTGCCTGGACCAGGGACAGTTTGAACACTGAAGCTTTCTTT

J: TRBJ2-3
D: .
V: TRBV5-1
size: .
CDR3: CASSLNAGRTDTQYF
DNA: TGCGCCAGCAGCTTGAACGCGGGTCGCACAGATACGCAGTATTTT

J: TRBJ1-1
D: TRBD1
V: TRBV25-1
size: .
CDR3: CASSSQTGGAVGNTEAFF
DNA: TGTGCCAGCAGCTCTCAGACAGGGGGCGCGGTGGGTAACACTGAAGCTTTCTTT

J: TRBJ2-4
D: TRBD1
V: TRBV24-1
size: .
CDR3: CATSDDRGGNIQYF
DNA: TGTGCCACCAGTGATGACAGGGGGGGAAACATTCAGTACTTC

J: TRBJ2-2
D: .
V: TRBV6-1
size: .
CDR3: CASSASPGRNTGELFF
DNA: TGTGCCAGCAGTGCCTCTCCCGGGAGAAACACCGGGGAGCTGTTTTTT